Described below is a single T cell receptor (beta chain) sequence and its context. The V and J ends lost 3 bases and 7 bases, in that order; junction bases with no gene match: 5. Germline V gene data show CDR1 as MGHRA and CDR2 as YSYEKL. This CDR3 has 13 residues. This entry is derived from a study of blood T cell repertoires in COVID-19. Clones were sequenced by immunoSEQ multiplex PCR, and TCRdb holds only the in-frame ones, with some missing. The sample contains tens of thousands of clones, roughly 80% of which appear only once. V gene TRBV4-1 combines with J gene TRBJ1-2; 7 bases match TRBD1. The specimen was peripheral blood. The clonotype originates from a woman in her sixties with acute or convalescent COVID-19. The CDR3 sequence: CASSQTGFGGYTF. Here the CDR3 DNA reads TGCGCCAGCAGCCAGACAGGGTTTGGTGGCTACACCTTC.